The table lists the clone carrying this TCR beta chain with a few counts. What it binds is unknown. These data come from a study of beta chain features in type 1 diabetes. Findings and caveats of the study: cDNA-based sequencing might over-represent cells highly expressing TCR.

Germline V gene data show CDR1 as SGHAT and CDR2 as FQNNGV. CDR3 length: 15 residues. Trimming took 6 bases from V and 7 from J; bases not matched to a gene: 10. Every isolated RNA sample was fully reverse transcribed, so sequencing captured expressed TCRB transcripts. The assay was immunoSEQ multiplex PCR, and TCRdb's table has in-frame clones only and misses some. The sample consists of 970,000 or so clones, roughly 15% of them appearing once. This receptor was taken from a woman between 18 and 30 years old in good health. Specimen: naive CD4+ T cells from blood. The gene calls are TRBV11-2 and TRBJ2-2; 8 bases are shared with TRBD2. CDR3 nucleotides: TGTGCCAGCAGACGACCCGGGACTAGTATCGGGGAGCTGTTTTTT. The encoded protein is CASRRPGTSIGELFF.